This TCR beta chain was obtained from a study of cytomegalovirus exposure and HLA in healthy donors. General study points: Later, an analysis found that common viral pathogens appeared to be linked with several of the most significant clusters.

As to this clone: Its antigen is as yet unknown.

The primer mix had 60 Vbeta and 13 Jbeta primers. Clones were read by immunoSEQ multiplex PCR, and TCRdb kept only the in-frame ones, dropping some. The sample contains tens of thousands of clones, less than 70% of which appear only once. Sequencing input: PBMCs. This TCR was recovered from a young woman in good health and CMV-seronegative.

The CDR3 nucleotides read TGTGCCAGCGTGTTGGGACATTTATCAGAAGAGACCCAGTACTTC. Protein: CASVLGHLSEETQYF. The chain has TRBV18 and TRBJ2-5, with a weak D call TRBD1 (6 bases). Germline CDR1 KGHSH, CDR2 LQKENI. Trimming cost V 8 bases and J 3 bases, with 19 bases left between them. The CDR3 is 15 residues long.